These 18 T cell receptor beta chains originate from one sample sequenced in a study of regulatory T cells in long-lasting Graves disease (dated by TCRdb to about 2021). The sample's time point label, decoded: newly diagnosed GD, antithyroid drugs for less than 3 months. For both TCR sequencing and RNA sequencing, RNA was extracted from PBMCs using TRIzol. Library creation used multiplex PCR. For sequencing, an Illumina HiSeq 4000 was employed. To build TCR beta libraries, CDR3 regions were amplified by Arm-PCR using iRepertoire HTBI primers. The public sequencing data were trimmed at Q25 with fastp and processed into clonotypes with MiXCR by TCRdb, which kept only in-frame beta chains. Records with the same CDR3 protein are collapsed into one entry carrying the most frequent genes and DNA. The sample table shows 500,000 to 700,000 distinct CDR3 sequences, and around 15% are seen once. The ten largest clonotypes hold around 19% of the sample.

The same data also went into a second study, on T cells in Graves' hyperthyroidism and ophthalmopathy.

The input for sequencing was peripheral blood mononuclear cells (PBMCs), taken at new diagnosis, from a patient treated with antithyroid drugs. The receptors derive from a woman in her twenties or thirties with Graves disease. Donor details come from another sample of the same person, matched by shared clones.

The chain recombines TRBV6-1 with TRBJ2-2; the match to TRBD2 covers 10 bases. With V trimmed by 7 bases and J by 2 bases, 10 bases remained unmatched. This CDR3 spans 17 amino acids. CDR1 and CDR2 (germline): MNHNS, SASEGT. The CDR3 DNA reads TGTGCCAGCAAGCGCTTACTAGCGGGACCTAACACCGGGGAGCTGTTTTTT. Translating it yields CASKRLLAGPNTGELFF.

This clonotype occurred many times. The chain employs TRBV12-3 or TRBV12-4 and TRBJ2-4, with D hard to call. V lost 2 bases to trimming and J lost 3 bases, with 14 bases between them. The CDR3 has 16 residues. The CDR3 DNA reads as TGTGCCAGCAGTTTAAGCAGACGAGTTGGCAAAAACATTCAGTACTTC. Amino acids: CASSLSRRVGKNIQYF.

This clonotype was counted many times. The rearrangement uses TRBV28 and TRBJ1-5, with 7 nucleotides matching TRBD1. The V gene's germline CDR1 is MDHEN and CDR2 SYDVKM. Unmatched junction bases numbered 8, after V lost 6 bases and J lost 6 bases. The CDR3 has 14 amino acids. The CDR3 coding sequence is TGTGCCAGCAGGTTTGCAGCAGGGGGTCAGCCCCAGCATTTT. Translated: CASRFAAGGQPQHF.

The sample holds a few counts of this clonotype. The junction differs from germline at one of its ends, possibly a read error. The chain is built from TRBV2 and TRBJ2-5; D not resolved. The CDR3 extends over 15 amino acids. Germline-derived CDR1 and CDR2 are SNHLY and FYNNEI. CDR3 DNA: TGCGCCAGCAGCCAAGGTCCAGAAGCCTCCGAGACCCAGTACTTC. This gives the protein CASSQGPEASETQYF.

This clonotype has ten or more counts. The J gene is TRBJ2-7, the V gene TRBV28; D unclear. V was trimmed by 2 bases and J by 0 bases, leaving 8 bases between them. The CDR3 loop spans 14 amino acids. Germline V CDR1 and CDR2: MDHEN, SYDVKM. The CDR3 loop reads CASSLGRISYEQYF. CDR3 DNA: TGTGCCAGCAGTTTAGGCAGAATCTCCTACGAGCAGTACTTC.

The V call is TRBV28, the J call TRBJ2-5; D unresolved. Germline CDR1 and CDR2: MDHEN and SYDVKM. The germline V and J ends were trimmed by 5 bases and 12 bases, with 19 bases remaining between them. There are 13 residues in the CDR3. CDR3 amino acids: CASSASTVSPEYF. In nucleotides, the CDR3 is TGTGCCAGCAGTGCCTCGACCGTCAGCCCCGAGTACTTC. Full variable domain (rest looked up from reference TRBV28 and TRBJ2-5): DVKVTQSSRYLVKRTGEKVFLECVQDMDHENMFWYRQDPGLGLRLIYFSYDVKMKEKGDIPEGYSVSREKKERFSLILESASTNQTSMYLCASSASTVSPEYFGPGTRLLVL.

This clonotype came up a few times. As DNA, the CDR3 is TGTGCCAGCAGCAGGGCCTCCTACAATGAGCAGTTCTTC. It codes for CASSRASYNEQFF. V and J are TRBV7-2 and TRBJ2-1; D unresolved. This CDR3 comprises 13 residues. Germline CDR1 is SGHTA and CDR2 is FQGNSA. Trimming left V 5 bases short and J 0 bases short, with 5 bases between.

The chain employs TRBV20-1 and TRBJ2-1, with D unclear. The CDR3 runs to 15 residues. Between the trimmed V and J ends, which lost 6 bases and 6 bases, there was a span of 21 bases. Germline V gene data show CDR1 as DFQATT and CDR2 as SNEGSKA (reference sequence). The CDR3 bases are TGCAGTGCCCCGCAGGCGGCTACTGCTGGCAATGAGCAGTTCTTC. Protein sequence: CSAPQAATAGNEQFF.

Many counts were recorded for this clonotype. The chain is built from TRBV7-2 and TRBJ2-2; TRBD2 aligns across 7 bases. In germline, CDR1 is SGHTA, CDR2 FQGNSA. V was pared by 5 bases and J by 6 bases, with 6 bases of the junction left unmatched. This CDR3 comprises 14 residues. CDR3 region: CASSPTGGPGELFF. CDR3 coding DNA: TGTGCCAGCAGCCCAACGGGGGGTCCCGGGGAGCTGTTTTTT.

The chain links TRBV20-1 to TRBJ1-5; D is perhaps TRBD1 (6 bases). Germline-derived CDR1 and CDR2 are DFQATT and SNEGSKA (reference sequence). This CDR3 has 16 residues. V lost 0 bases and J lost 4, with 16 bases in between. In nucleotides, the CDR3 is TGCAGTGCTAGAGAAGGGGGGTCAGGGGTGAATCAGCCCCAGCATTTT. Protein: CSAREGGSGVNQPQHF.

This clonotype was seen repeatedly, ten times or more. J is TRBJ2-2 and V is TRBV6-9; weak D call: TRBD2 (6 bases). Trimming removed 3 bases from V and 7 bases from J, with 6 bases in between. From germline, CDR1 is MNHGY and CDR2 SVAAGI. The CDR3 spans 12 residues. Written as DNA, the CDR3 is TGTGCCAGCAGTTACGGGGGCGGGGAGCTGTTTTTT. It is translated as CASSYGGGELFF.

This chain links TRBV14 with TRBJ2-1, with 7 positions matching TRBD2. The CDR3 extends over 17 amino acids. The germline CDR1 and CDR2 sequences are SGHDN and FVKESK. V was clipped by 3 bases and J by 3 bases; unmatched bases: 11. This CDR3 reads CASSQLGGSGIYNEQFF. The CDR3 DNA sequence: TGTGCCAGCAGCCAGTTGGGCGGGAGCGGGATCTACAATGAGCAGTTCTTC.

This clonotype occurred a few times. The chain couples TRBV4-1 to TRBJ1-4, with 7 bases that match TRBD1. After removal of 0 bases from V and 10 bases from J, the junction contained 11 bases not matched to a gene. Germline V gene data show CDR1 as MGHRA and CDR2 as YSYEKL. The CDR3 is 16 amino acids. The CDR3 sequence: CASSQDRQGGGGKLFF. The CDR3 coding sequence is TGCGCCAGCAGCCAAGATAGACAGGGCGGGGGAGGAAAACTGTTTTTT.

V and J are TRBV9 and TRBJ1-2, with 8 positions matching TRBD1. The V segment lost 7 bases and the J segment 1 base; nucleotides outside the gene matches: 9. From germline, CDR1 is SGDLS and CDR2 YYNGEE. CDR3 size: 15 residues. CDR3 region: CASRRQGIGNYGYTF. CDR3 DNA: TGTGCCAGCCGACGACAGGGGATAGGTAACTATGGCTACACCTTC.

In its sample, this clonotype was seen many times. The chain recombines TRBV12-3 or TRBV12-4 with TRBJ1-4, with a possible D match to TRBD1 (6 bases). The V gene lost 6 bases and the J gene lost 10 bases, with 21 bases spanning the gap. The CDR3 is 15 residues long. The DNA of the CDR3 is TGTGCCAGCAGCCCACCCGGAGGGGGGAGTCGAAAACTGTTTTTT. The encoded protein is CASSPPGGGSRKLFF.

In its sample, this clonotype was seen many times. The chain recombines TRBV6-2 or TRBV6-3 with TRBJ2-2; no clear D. The CDR3 loop spans 14 amino acids. V gave up 6 bases and J gave up 3 bases, with 11 bases separating them. The germline gives CDR1 MNHEY, CDR2 SVGEGT. The chain's CDR3 is CASRSPADTGELFF. The CDR3 DNA reads as TGTGCCAGCAGATCCCCGGCCGACACCGGGGAGCTGTTTTTT.

This rearrangement joins TRBV30 to TRBJ2-1, with 7 bases aligning to TRBD1. CDR3 length: 16 amino acids. V shed 5 bases, J shed 2 bases, and the junction held 12 bases outside the gene matches. Germline V lookup: CDR1 GTSNPN, CDR2 SVGIG (reference sequence). The CDR3 protein is CAWRTPRGGPYNEQFF. The CDR3 DNA is TGTGCCTGGCGAACGCCCAGAGGGGGCCCCTACAATGAGCAGTTCTTC.

At least ten counts were recorded for this clonotype. The J gene is TRBJ1-2, the V gene TRBV6-2 or TRBV6-3; D is unresolved. The germline gives CDR1 MNHEY, CDR2 SVGEGT. V shed 1 base and J shed 6 bases, with 9 bases lying between them. CDR3 size: 13 residues. CDR3 sequence: CASSYFSKNGYTF. CDR3 DNA: TGTGCCAGCAGTTACTTCTCTAAGAATGGCTACACCTTC.